Each of the 21 T cell receptor beta chains below was sequenced from the same sample in a study of cytomegalovirus exposure and HLA in healthy donors. PCR primers comprised 60 Vbeta and 13 Jbeta primers. Sequenced by immunoSEQ multiplex PCR; TCRdb stores in-frame clones only, minus some. Seen here are approximately 120,000 clones, around 81% observed once, and the top ten hold 0.95% to 1.5%. Sequenced material: PBMCs. These receptors were obtained from a female donor in good health and CMV-seronegative.

The V call is TRBV7-3, the J call TRBJ1-1; 7 bases are shared with TRBD1. Germline V lookup: CDR1 SGHTA, CDR2 FQGTGA. The CDR3 runs 14 residues. J lost 0 bases, V lost 3 bases, and 1 base had no gene match. The chain's CDR3 is CASSLTGMNTEAFF. The CDR3 DNA is TGTGCCAGCAGCTTGACAGGGATGAACACTGAAGCTTTCTTT.

The chain uses TRBV7-8 and TRBJ2-5; TRBD2 matches 8 bases. The CDR3 runs 14 residues. With 4 bases clipped from V and 4 bases from J, the junction kept 5 bases outside the gene matches. CDR1 SGHVS and CDR2 FQNEAQ come from the germline V gene. The CDR3 DNA reads as TGTGCCAGCAGCTCAAAGGGACTAGGAGAGACCCAGTACTTC. It translates to CASSSKGLGETQYF.

CDR3: CASSLLTGATNYGYTF. As DNA, the CDR3 is TGTGCCAGCAGCTTACTAACAGGGGCGACTAACTATGGCTACACCTTC. This sequence joins TRBV5-6 and TRBJ1-2; 7 nucleotides line up with TRBD1. J gave up 0 bases and V 2 bases, and 7 bases lay outside the gene matches. Per germline, CDR1 SGHDT and CDR2 YYEEEE. This CDR3 region has 16 residues.

The rearrangement uses TRBV7-2 and TRBJ2-7, with a possible D match to TRBD2 (6 bases). Per germline, CDR1 SGHTA and CDR2 FQGNSA. V lost 0 bases to trimming and J lost 3 bases, with 9 bases between them. CDR3 length equals 14 residues. CDR3 in amino acids: CASSLAGTGYEQYF. The CDR3 nucleotides are TGTGCCAGCAGCTTAGCCGGGACTGGCTACGAGCAGTACTTC. The variable domain in full, completed from reference TRBV7-2 and TRBJ2-7, reads GAGVSQSPSNKVTEKGKDVELRCDPISGHTALYWYRQSLGQGLEFLIYFQGNSAPDKSGLPSDRFSAERTGGSVSTLTIQRTQQEDSAVYLCASSLAGTGYEQYFGPGTRLTVT.

This chain connects TRBV11-2 to TRBJ1-1; D unclear. The CDR3 covers 12 residues. The V end was cut by 8 bases, the J end by 0 bases, with 7 bases between. Per germline, CDR1 SGHAT and CDR2 FQNNGV. CDR3 DNA: TGTGCCAGCGGCGACTTGAACACTGAAGCTTTCTTT. Translating it yields CASGDLNTEAFF.

This chain links TRBV6-1 with TRBJ2-3, with 7 positions matching TRBD2. The CDR3 sequence is 14 residues long. V shed 6 bases and J 2 bases; nucleotides not matched to a gene: 5. Per germline, CDR1 MNHNS and CDR2 SASEGT. The CDR3 loop is CASSWTRSTDTQYF. The CDR3 nucleotides are TGTGCCAGCAGCTGGACTAGATCCACAGATACGCAGTATTTT.

The chain has TRBV19 and TRBJ1-5, with D maybe TRBD1 (5 bases). The CDR3 sequence is 14 residues long. The germline gives CDR1 LNHDA, CDR2 SQIVND (reference sequence). The V and J ends lost 2 bases and 3 bases respectively, with 8 bases between them. CDR3 protein: CASSISGFNQPQHF. CDR3 DNA: TGTGCCAGTAGTATATCAGGGTTCAATCAGCCCCAGCATTTT.

This clone was recorded a few times. The chain is built from TRBV2 and TRBJ1-4; no firm D call. CDR1 SNHLY and CDR2 FYNNEI come from the germline V gene. The CDR3 length is 11 residues. The V and J ends lost 3 bases and 13 bases respectively, with 9 bases between them. CDR3 nucleotides: TGTGCCAGCAGTGAGGAGGGAGGACTGTTTTTT. The encoded protein is CASSEEGGLFF.

To note about this clone: The junction departs from germline at one end; a sequencing error may be responsible. The rearrangement uses TRBV7-9 and TRBJ1-2; a weak D match, TRBD1 (5 bases). The length of the CDR3 is 15 residues. In germline, CDR1 is SEHNR, CDR2 FQNEAQ (reference sequence). CDR3 residues: CSSSLGAAANYGYTF. The CDR3 DNA reads as TGTTCCAGCAGCTTAGGGGCCGCAGCTAACTATGGCTACACCTTC.

CDR3 loop: CASSERTSGTDTQYF. In nucleotides, the CDR3 is TGCGCCAGCAGCGAGAGGACTAGCGGCACAGATACGCAGTATTTT. V and J are TRBV4-1 and TRBJ2-3; 9 bases align to TRBD2. The V segment lost 5 bases and the J segment 1 base; nucleotides outside the gene matches: 4. The germline CDR1 and CDR2 sequences are MGHRA and YSYEKL. The CDR3 runs to 15 residues.

The gene calls are TRBV28 and TRBJ2-7, with D unresolved. The CDR3 runs 11 residues. V was pared by 2 bases and J by 7 bases, with 6 bases between. Germline CDR1 is MDHEN and CDR2 is SYDVKM. The DNA for the CDR3 is TGTGCCAGCAGTTTAAGGCGGGAGCAGTACTTC. It is translated as CASSLRREQYF.

V and J are TRBV18 and TRBJ2-7; 9 positions match TRBD1. There are 13 residues in the CDR3. Germline trimming cut 4 bases from V and 7 bases from J; bases unmatched to any gene: 5. In germline, CDR1 is KGHSH, CDR2 LQKENI. The CDR3 bases are TGTGCCAGCTCACGGGACAGGGTTCAGGAGCAGTACTTC. Amino acid sequence: CASSRDRVQEQYF.

J is TRBJ2-1 and V is TRBV2; D is possibly TRBD1 (6 bases). The CDR3 consists of 15 residues. Trimming took 7 bases from V and 0 from J, leaving 13 bases between them. Germline V gene lookup returns CDR1 SNHLY and CDR2 FYNNEI. The CDR3 coding sequence is TGTGCCAGCACCCACAGGGAGTACTCCTACAATGAGCAGTTCTTC. Its translation: CASTHREYSYNEQFF.

The chain couples TRBV28 to TRBJ1-6; TRBD1 matches 7 bases. J lost 5 bases, V lost 6 bases, and 4 bases had no gene match. Germline CDR1 reads MDHEN; CDR2 reads SYDVKM. The CDR3 runs 14 residues. CDR3 amino acids: CASSPGQNNSPLHF. CDR3 bases: TGTGCCAGCAGCCCGGGACAGAATAATTCACCCCTCCACTTT.

V is TRBV7-9 and J is TRBJ2-7, with 11 bases that match TRBD1. The V gene's germline CDR1 is SEHNR and CDR2 FQNEAQ (reference sequence). The CDR3 runs to 17 residues. Trimming took 2 bases from V and 5 from J; bases not matched to a gene: 11. This CDR3 reads CASSLPSRTGGPHEQYF. As DNA, the CDR3 is TGTGCCAGCAGCTTACCTAGCCGGACAGGGGGCCCCCACGAGCAGTACTTC.

The sample holds a few counts of this clone. The V and J genes are TRBV4-2 and TRBJ2-7, with TRBD2 identical over 10 bases. V lost 0 bases and J lost 3; bases outside the gene matches: 11. Germline assignment: CDR1 LGHNA and CDR2 YNFKEQ. The CDR3 is made up of 18 amino acids. The CDR3 coding sequence is TGTGCCAGCAGCCAAGAGGCTAGCGGGAGTTCATCTATCTACGAGCAGTACTTC. Protein sequence: CASSQEASGSSSIYEQYF.

V gene TRBV4-1 combines with J gene TRBJ2-7; TRBD2 matches 15 bases. CDR1 MGHRA and CDR2 YSYEKL come from the germline V gene. V was pared by 0 bases and J by 12 bases, with 6 bases of the junction left unmatched. This CDR3 is built from 15 residues. The CDR3 nucleotides are TGCGCCAGCAGCCAAGATCTGGGACTAGCGGGAGGTCGGTACTTC. This gives the protein CASSQDLGLAGGRYF.

The rearrangement uses TRBV7-9 and TRBJ1-4; D is unclear. V gave up 3 bases and J gave up 5 bases, with 4 bases separating them. This CDR3 is 12 amino acids long. Germline assignment: CDR1 SEHNR and CDR2 FQNEAQ (reference sequence). CDR3 DNA: TGTGCCAGCAGCTTTACAAATGAAAAACTGTTTTTT. Translated: CASSFTNEKLFF.

The chain links TRBV5-4 to TRBJ1-2; D uncertain. The germline gives CDR1 SGHNT, CDR2 YYREEE (reference sequence). CDR3 length equals 11 residues. The germline V and J ends were trimmed by 4 bases and 8 bases, with 9 bases remaining between them. CDR3 sequence: CASSGAGGYTF. The CDR3 nucleotides are TGTGCCAGCAGCGGTGCGGGCGGCTACACCTTC.

In nucleotides, the CDR3 is TGTGCCAGCAAAGAGGACAGCGGCCCCTATGGCTACACCTTC. The encoded protein is CASKEDSGPYGYTF. The chain uses TRBV6-5 and TRBJ1-2; the D gene is possibly TRBD1 (6 bases). Germline CDR1 and CDR2: MNHEY and SVGAGI. The ends were cut back, 7 bases at V and 4 bases at J, with 16 bases in the middle. The CDR3 totals 14 residues.

This clone was seen once. The chain recombines TRBV4-2 with TRBJ2-5; 11 nucleotides match TRBD2. The length of the CDR3 is 15 residues. The germline gives CDR1 LGHNA, CDR2 YNFKEQ. The trim removed 0 bases at V and 5 bases at J, leaving 2 bases unmatched. The CDR3 is CASSQDPSGGETQYF. CDR3 nucleotides: TGTGCCAGCAGCCAAGATCCTAGCGGGGGGGAGACCCAGTACTTC.